This is a list of T cell receptor beta chains from one sample in a study of cytomegalovirus exposure and HLA in healthy donors. Data came from immunoSEQ multiplex PCR; TCRdb stores just in-frame clones and leaves some out. The sample carries about 360,000 clones, roughly 85% recorded once. Source material: PBMCs. The receptors originated from a woman under 30 in good health and CMV-seronegative. Each CDR3 is given with its conserved first and last residue. D genes are given only for firm matches. Part of the rows lack a size; the others show once, few, many or a class for expanded clones.

j_gene,v_gene,d_gene,abundance,CDR3nt,CDR3aa
TRBJ2-1,TRBV29-1,.,.,TGCAGCGCCCTCAGGGGCGCCTACAATGAGCAGTTCTTC,CSALRGAYNEQFF
TRBJ2-2,TRBV11-2,.,.,TGTGCCAGCAGCTTAGGACGCGGGCCCGGGGAGCTGTTTTTT,CASSLGRGPGELFF
TRBJ2-1,TRBV28,TRBD2,.,TGTGCCAGCAGTCCCCTAGCGGGAAGGTACAATGAGCAGTTCTTC,CASSPLAGRYNEQFF
TRBJ1-4,TRBV28,TRBD1,.,TGTGCCAGCAGTGAGCAGACAGGGGTCGATGAAAAACTGTTTTTT,CASSEQTGVDEKLFF
TRBJ2-1,TRBV28,TRBD1,.,TGTGCCAGCAGTTTGACAGGGTCTCCATTCAATGAGCAGTTCTTC,CASSLTGSPFNEQFF
TRBJ2-3,TRBV4-1,.,.,TGCGCCAGCAGCCAAGAACAGTCCCCACCGGCGTATTTT,CASSQEQSPPAYF
TRBJ1-1,TRBV5-1,.,.,TGCGCCAGCAGCGCCCGGGGGGGCACTGAAGCTTTCTTT,CASSARGGTEAFF
TRBJ2-1,TRBV5-4,TRBD2,.,TGTGCCAGCAGCTTTGTGACTAGCAGAGACAATGAGCAGTTCTTC,CASSFVTSRDNEQFF
TRBJ1-3,TRBV7-9,.,.,TGTGCCAGCAGCTTTGACGGACTACTAGGGTATTTT,CASSFDGLLGYF
TRBJ1-6,TRBV27,TRBD1,.,TGTGCCAGCAGAGCTACAGGGGCCGAAAGGGATTCACCCCTCCACTTT,CASRATGAERDSPLHF
TRBJ1-4,TRBV5-1,TRBD1,.,TGCGCCAGCAGCTTGGAAGGGGGCGAGAATGAAAAACTGTTTTTT,CASSLEGGENEKLFF
TRBJ2-1,TRBV28,TRBD2,once,TGTGCCAGCTATACGCCCGGGACTAGCGGTTACAATGAGCAGTTCTTC,CASYTPGTSGYNEQFF
TRBJ2-3,TRBV6-9,TRBD1,.,TGTGCCAGCCAGCCGGGACAGGGAGTGGAAGATACGCAGTATTTT,CASQPGQGVEDTQYF
TRBJ1-1,TRBV27,TRBD1,once,TGTGCCAGCAGTTTATCCCGACAGGGGAGAGCTTTCTTT,CASSLSRQGRAFF
TRBJ2-2,TRBV7-3,.,.,TGTGCCAGCAGCCGCGCGAACACCGGGGAGCTGTTTTTT,CASSRANTGELFF
TRBJ1-1,TRBV9,.,.,TGTGCCAGCAGCGCGTGGGCAGGGGAAGCTTTCTTT,CASSAWAGEAFF
TRBJ1-3,TRBV29-1,.,once,TGCAGCGTCGCAGCGGGCTCTGGAAACACCATATATTTT,CSVAAGSGNTIYF
TRBJ2-3,TRBV5-1,.,.,TGCGCCAGCAGTGACACTGCTAGCACAGATACGCAGTATTTT,CASSDTASTDTQYF
TRBJ2-2,TRBV10-1,.,.,TGCGCCAAAGGGAGACGGGCGGCGGGGCCGAACACCGGGGAGCTGTTTTTT,CAKGRRAAGPNTGELFF
TRBJ2-3,TRBV9,.,.,TGTGCCAGCAGCGTAGGTTACTCTACAGATACGCAGTATTTT,CASSVGYSTDTQYF
TRBJ1-4,TRBV27,.,once,TGTGCCAGCAGTTTCGGGGTACTGAATGAAAAACTGTTTTTT,CASSFGVLNEKLFF
TRBJ2-2,TRBV27,.,.,TGTGCCAGCAGTTTTGTATGGGCGGGAATGGACACCGGGGAGCTGTTTTTT,CASSFVWAGMDTGELFF
TRBJ2-5,TRBV7-7,.,many,TGTGCCAGCAGCTTAGGCGGGGACCAAGAGACCCAGTACTTC,CASSLGGDQETQYF
TRBJ2-2,TRBV19,.,.,TGTGCCAGTAGTGAGCCCCGACTTTTCGCGAACACCGGGGAGCTGTTTTTT,CASSEPRLFANTGELFF
TRBJ2-1,TRBV15,TRBD2,.,TGTGCCACCAGCGGAGGACTAGCGGGAAGGTCTGAGCAGTTCTTC,CATSGGLAGRSEQFF
TRBJ2-7,TRBV4-1,.,.,TGCGCCAGCAGCCAAGACAGCCCGGACTTCTACGAGCAGTACTTC,CASSQDSPDFYEQYF
TRBJ1-2,TRBV28,.,.,TGTGCCAGCAGTTTACAACAGGGTTATGGCTACACCTTC,CASSLQQGYGYTF
TRBJ2-2,TRBV19,.,.,TGTGCCAGTAGTATAGTGAAAAGCGGGTGGAACACCGGGGAGCTGTTTTTT,CASSIVKSGWNTGELFF
TRBJ1-4,TRBV15,.,once,TGTGCCACCAGCAGAGATCGTAGAGATGCTAATGAAAAACTGTTTTTT,CATSRDRRDANEKLFF
TRBJ1-2,TRBV15,TRBD1,.,TGTGCCACCAGCAGAGATGGAGTACAGGGGACTAACTATGGCTACACCTTC,CATSRDGVQGTNYGYTF
TRBJ2-3,TRBV2,TRBD2,.,TGTGCCAGCAATATAGCGGGAAGCACAGATACGCAGTATTTT,CASNIAGSTDTQYF
TRBJ2-7,TRBV6-1,.,.,TGTGCCAGCATCCGAGGTGGGCGGGTACCCTACGAGCAGTACTTC,CASIRGGRVPYEQYF
TRBJ1-5,TRBV18,.,few,TGTGCCAGCTCAGGCCAGGGAGGTCAGCCCCAGCATTTT,CASSGQGGQPQHF
TRBJ1-1,TRBV6-5,.,.,TGTGCCAGCAGGATAGGGGGAGGGAAGACTGAAGCTTTCTTT,CASRIGGGKTEAFF
TRBJ1-1,TRBV29-1,.,.,TGCAGCGTTGAGCTGCGCAGGGCGGATACTGAAGCTTTCTTT,CSVELRRADTEAFF